What follows describes a single T cell receptor (beta chain). Its specificity is not known. TCRdb analysed the RT-PCR reads with MiXCR anew, one entry per CDR3 protein. The table lists about 520,000 distinct CDR3 sequences, roughly 9.7% of them singletons. The data originate from a study of response to subunit inactivated influenza vaccine. Study outcomes and limitations: T cells newly recruited by each seasonal influenza vaccination are few, the authors suggested.

The sequencing used PBMCs from blood, collected more than 35 days after vaccination. The sequence was obtained from a man between 45 and 60 years old who received an inactivated influenza vaccine.

The CDR3 loop reads CASSRQLKSETQYF. The CDR3 DNA reads as TGTGCCAGCAGCCGACAATTAAAAAGCGAGACCCAGTACTTC. The chain has TRBV7-8 and TRBJ2-5; D ambiguous. Per the germline V gene, CDR1 is SGHVS and CDR2 is FQNEAQ. The V and J ends lost 5 bases and 5 bases respectively, with 15 bases between them. The CDR3 sequence is 14 residues long.